This is a list of T cell receptor beta chains from one sample in a study of TIL therapy for anti-PD-1-resistant metastatic lung cancer. Measured with immunoSEQ multiplex PCR; TCRdb has only the in-frame clones, and not every one. Here the sample spans 50,000 to 65,000 clones, around 68% being singletons. Material: blood, obtained at baseline. The source is a person aged 25 to 85 with non-small cell lung cancer. CDR3s include the opening cysteine and the closing phenylalanine or tryptophan. A D gene is named only where the DNA matches it firmly. Only some rows state a clone size, as once, few, many or a class for expanded clones.

V	J	D	size	DNA	CDR3
TRBV6-5	TRBJ2-1	.	.	TGTGCCAGCAGTTTAGTGGGGAGACACTACAATGAGCAGTTCTTC	CASSLVGRHYNEQFF
TRBV14	TRBJ2-1	.	.	TGTGCCAGCGGGCACAATGAGCAGTTCTTC	CASGHNEQFF
TRBV28	TRBJ2-5	.	once	TGTGCCAGCAGGGGACTCGGGGCCCAAGAGACCCAGTACTTC	CASRGLGAQETQYF
TRBV27	TRBJ2-7	.	.	TGTGCCAGCAGTTTATCAGCCGGGAACCTACCCTACGAGCAGTACTTC	CASSLSAGNLPYEQYF
TRBV19	TRBJ1-4	TRBD1	few	TGTGCCAGTAGTCTCGGGCCAGGGGGATGGAAACTGTTTTTT	CASSLGPGGWKLFF
TRBV7-9	TRBJ2-1	TRBD1	.	TGTGCCAGCAGCTTAGCGACAGGGTTGAGCCATGAGCAGTTCTTC	CASSLATGLSHEQFF
TRBV6-1	TRBJ1-3	.	.	TGTGCCAGCAGTGAGAACAGATACTCTGGAAACACCATATATTTT	CASSENRYSGNTIYF
TRBV19	TRBJ2-7	.	.	TGTGCCAGTAGTATAGCCCACAGGGGGGGATACGAGCAGTACTTC	CASSIAHRGGYEQYF
TRBV15	TRBJ2-5	.	.	TGTGCCACCAGCAGAGATCAAGGTTGGACCCAGTACTTC	CATSRDQGWTQYF
TRBV10-3	TRBJ1-1	.	.	TGTGCCATCAGTAAGCAGAACACTGAAGCTTTCTTT	CAISKQNTEAFF
TRBV4-2	TRBJ1-1	TRBD1	.	TGTGCCAGCAGACTGGGACAGGTGAACACTGAAGCTTTCTTT	CASRLGQVNTEAFF
TRBV7-9	TRBJ2-1	.	.	TGTGCCAGCAGCCCTCGGACAGACTACAATGAGCAGTTCTTC	CASSPRTDYNEQFF
TRBV5-1	TRBJ2-7	.	few	TGCGCCAGCAGCTTGGTCGCGACGCACGGAGAAGAGCAGTACTTC	CASSLVATHGEEQYF
TRBV13	TRBJ2-5	TRBD2	.	TGTGCCAGCAGCTTATTACTAGCGGGTTTAGAGACCCAGTACTTC	CASSLLLAGLETQYF
TRBV7-3	TRBJ1-2	.	few	TGTGCCAGCAGCCCCTCAGTGGGCTTTGGCTACACCTTC	CASSPSVGFGYTF
TRBV19	TRBJ1-1	TRBD1	few	TGTGCCAGTAGTACTCGACAGGGACTGAAACAAAAAGCTTTCTTT	CASSTRQGLKQKAFF
TRBV4-2	TRBJ1-5	TRBD1	few	TGTGCCAGCAGCCAGGACAGGGGGCGCGATCAGCCCCAGCATTTT	CASSQDRGRDQPQHF
TRBV28	TRBJ1-2	.	.	TGTGCCAGCAGTTTAAGTTCAGACTATGGCTACACCTTC	CASSLSSDYGYTF
TRBV5-8	TRBJ1-5	.	once	TGTGCCAGCAGCTTGGTTATGACGGTTATGGGGGGCAATCAGCCCCAGCATTTT	CASSLVMTVMGGNQPQHF
TRBV27	TRBJ2-7	TRBD1	.	TGTGCCAGCAGTTCATCAGGGGGACGAAGCTCCTACGAGCAGTACTTC	CASSSSGGRSSYEQYF
TRBV7-2	TRBJ2-1	TRBD2	.	TGTGCCAGCAGTTTAGCGGGGGCCCATTACAATGAGCAGTTCTTC	CASSLAGAHYNEQFF
TRBV7-9	TRBJ2-1	TRBD1	.	TGTGCCAGCAGCTTAGCGACAGGGTACAATGAGCAGTTCTTC	CASSLATGYNEQFF
TRBV13	TRBJ2-7	.	.	TGTGCCAGCAGCGAGGGGACTTCTACCTACGAGCAGTACTTC	CASSEGTSTYEQYF
TRBV19	TRBJ1-2	.	.	TGTGCCAGTAGAACCGCAGGGTCCTATGGCTACACCTTC	CASRTAGSYGYTF
TRBV7-9	TRBJ2-3	TRBD2	.	TGTGCCAGCAGCTGGGGCGGCGTAGCGGGGGACAGCACAGATACGCAGTATTTT	CASSWGGVAGDSTDTQYF
TRBV7-2	TRBJ2-5	TRBD2	.	TGTGCCAGCAGCTTAGTGGCTAGCGGGGGCCAAGAGACCCAGTACTTC	CASSLVASGGQETQYF
TRBV4-1	TRBJ2-5	.	.	TGCGCCAGCAGCCAAGATAGGGGGACTTGGGAGACCCAGTACTTC	CASSQDRGTWETQYF
TRBV4-1	TRBJ2-5	TRBD2	.	TGCGCCAGCAGCCAAATCAAAAACGCGGGGGGGCGGGAGACCCAGTACTTC	CASSQIKNAGGRETQYF
TRBV4-2	TRBJ2-7	.	.	TGTGCCAGCAGCCAGGATGTTGTATCCTACGAGCAGTACTTC	CASSQDVVSYEQYF
TRBV7-9	TRBJ2-1	TRBD1	.	TGTGCCAGCAGCCTCGGACAGGCGACTTCGTTCAATGAGCAGTTCTTC	CASSLGQATSFNEQFF
TRBV5-6	TRBJ2-5	.	.	TGTGCCAGCAGCTTTACAGGCCAAGAGACCCAGTACTTC	CASSFTGQETQYF
TRBV4-1	TRBJ2-2	.	.	TGCGCCAGCAGCCCGAGGACTACCTCTGCCGGGGAGCTGTTTTTT	CASSPRTTSAGELFF
TRBV11-3	TRBJ1-4	.	.	TGTGCCAGCAGCCCGAGTTTAGGGTCTTCAACTAATGAAAAACTGTTTTTT	CASSPSLGSSTNEKLFF
TRBV10-1	TRBJ1-6	.	.	TGCGCCAGCAGTGAAGGACTAACCCAGTATTCACCCCTCCACTTT	CASSEGLTQYSPLHF
TRBV7-3	TRBJ2-2	.	.	TGTGCCAGCAGCTCATTAAGTGTTCCGAACACCGGGGAGCTGTTTTTT	CASSSLSVPNTGELFF
TRBV7-7	TRBJ2-3	.	.	TGTGCTAGCAGCTTAGCCGGGGAGTTTGGGGTTAATGGTACAGATACGCAGTATTTT	CASSLAGEFGVNGTDTQYF
TRBV6-5	TRBJ2-2	.	.	TGTGCCAGCACCCTGGTGCAGACCGGGGAGCTGTTTTTT	CASTLVQTGELFF
TRBV7-2	TRBJ2-7	TRBD1	.	TGTGCCAGCAGCTTAAGGACAGGGGGGTCGTACGAGCAGTACTTC	CASSLRTGGSYEQYF
TRBV6-5	TRBJ1-3	TRBD1	.	TGTGCCAGCAGTTACCAGATCACAGGGGGAGGAAACACCATATATTTT	CASSYQITGGGNTIYF
TRBV30	TRBJ2-7	.	few	TGTGCCTGGAGTGCCACTCTTCTCCGCGAGCAGTACTTC	CAWSATLLREQYF
TRBV16	TRBJ1-2	.	.	TGTGCCAGCAGCCAATCGGTGCAGGCCGTTATCTATGGCTACACCTTC	CASSQSVQAVIYGYTF
TRBV4-1	TRBJ1-6	TRBD1	.	TGCGCCAGCAGCCAAGATTTGGACAGGGAGGTTTCACCCCTCCACTTT	CASSQDLDREVSPLHF